The clone carrying this TCR beta chain turned up a few times. Its antigen is as yet unknown. The authors ran a second PCR of about 6 to 11 cycles using a sample-barcoded 5' primer and a J-beta primer mix. TCRdb redid the calling of the 5' RACE reads with MiXCR, one entry per CDR3 protein. The sample includes 800,000 or so distinct CDR3 sequences, roughly 25% of them seen just once. This sample is part of a study of blood T cells in healthy people across ages. Study-level results: Naive CD4+ cell counts and diversity both ran higher in long-lived than in aged donors.

This CDR3 is 14 amino acids long. Germline V lookup: CDR1 MNHEY, CDR2 SMNVEV (reference sequence). V was pared by 2 bases and J by 5 bases, with 12 bases between. This same sample was also part of a study on T cells of mothers and their children. That source reports: Unrelated mother-child pairs always had slightly, but never significantly, lower normalized overlap than related pairs.

The chain uses TRBV27 and TRBJ1-1; D possibly corresponds to TRBD1 (6 bases). Sequences were obtained from blood. The clonotype originates from a boy younger than 18 in good health. CDR3 loop: CASSLVGQKTEAFF. DNA for the CDR3: TGTGCCAGCAGTTTAGTGGGACAAAAAACTGAAGCTTTCTTT.